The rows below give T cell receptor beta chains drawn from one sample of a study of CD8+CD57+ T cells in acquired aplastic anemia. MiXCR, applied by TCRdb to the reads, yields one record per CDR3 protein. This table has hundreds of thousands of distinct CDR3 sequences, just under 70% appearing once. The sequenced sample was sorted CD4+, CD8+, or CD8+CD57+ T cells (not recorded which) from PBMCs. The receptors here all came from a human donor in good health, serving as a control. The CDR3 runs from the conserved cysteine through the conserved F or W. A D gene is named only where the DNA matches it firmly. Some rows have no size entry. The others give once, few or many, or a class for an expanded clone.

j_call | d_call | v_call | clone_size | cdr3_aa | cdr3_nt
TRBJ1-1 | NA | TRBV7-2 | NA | CASSLAAGGGADFF | TGTGCCAGCAGCTTAGCGGCGGGGGGTGGTGCAGATTTCTTT
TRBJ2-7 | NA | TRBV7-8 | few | CASSLGTAKREQYF | TGTGCCAGCAGCTTAGGGACTGCAAAACGGGAGCAGTACTTC
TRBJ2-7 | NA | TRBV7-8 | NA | CASSERRNEQYF | TGTGCCAGCAGTGAGAGACGGAATGAGCAGTACTTC
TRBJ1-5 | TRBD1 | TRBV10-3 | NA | CAISRDSPGDNQSQHF | TGTGCCATCAGTCGGGACAGCCCGGGTGACAACCAGTCCCAGCATTTT
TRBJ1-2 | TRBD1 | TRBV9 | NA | CASSDRTGGSGYTF | TGTGCCAGCAGCGATAGGACAGGGGGCTCTGGCTACACCTTC
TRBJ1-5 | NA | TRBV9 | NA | CASSAEYSRQPQHF | TGTGCCAGCAGCGCAGAGTATAGCAGGCAGCCCCAGCATTTT
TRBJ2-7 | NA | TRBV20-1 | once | CSARENGYTYEQYF | TGCAGTGCTAGGGAGAATGGCTACACCTACGAGCAGTACTTC
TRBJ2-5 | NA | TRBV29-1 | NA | CSALRAASGETQYF | TGCAGCGCCCTTCGGGCAGCCAGTGGAGAGACCCAGTACTTC
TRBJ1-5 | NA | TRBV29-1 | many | CSVVWGNQPQHF | TGCAGCGTTGTCTGGGGAAATCAGCCCCAGCATTTT
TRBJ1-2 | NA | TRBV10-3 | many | CAISESLSGGGYTF | TGTGCCATCAGTGAGTCGTTATCAGGCGGCGGCTACACCTTC
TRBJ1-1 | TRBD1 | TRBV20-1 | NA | CSVRQGGAMNTEAFF | TGCAGTGTTAGGCAGGGGGGGGCCATGAACACTGAAGCTTTCTTT
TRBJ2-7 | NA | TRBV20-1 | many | CSARETPYEQYF | TGCAGTGCTAGAGAAACCCCCTACGAGCAGTACTTC
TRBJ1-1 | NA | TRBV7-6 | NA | CASSLEHGTKAFF | TGTGCCAGCAGCTTGGAACATGGCACTAAGGCTTTTTTT
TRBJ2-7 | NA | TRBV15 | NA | CASSPAGQSNEQYF | TGCGCCAGCAGCCCCGCGGGACAGTCAAACGAGCAGTACTTC
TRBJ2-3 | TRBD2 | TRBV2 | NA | CASSSSGGLNTQYF | TGTGCCAGCAGCTCGTCGGGGGGGCTAAATACGCAGTATTTT
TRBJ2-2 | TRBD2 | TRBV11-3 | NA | CASSRLAGNTGELFF | TGTGCCAGCAGCAGACTAGCTGGGAACACCGGGGAGCTGTTTTTT
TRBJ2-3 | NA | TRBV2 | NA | CASSSQRVTDREYF | TGTGCCAGCAGCTCGCAGCGGGTCACAGACAGGGAGTATTTT
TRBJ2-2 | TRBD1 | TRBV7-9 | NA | CASSEATGAQNTGELFF | TGTGCCAGCAGTGAGGCAACAGGGGCCCAGAACACCGGGGAGCTGTTTTTT
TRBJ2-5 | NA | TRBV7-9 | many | CASSLWGGGGTLETQYF | TGTGCCAGCAGCTTATGGGGAGGGGGCGGAACGCTCGAGACCCAGTACTTC
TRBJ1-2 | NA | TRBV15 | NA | CATSRDRFSANGYTF | TGTGCCACCAGCAGAGACAGGTTTAGCGCGAATGGCTACACCTTC
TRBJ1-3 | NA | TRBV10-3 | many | CAISERGSLSGNTIYF | TGTGCCATCAGTGAGAGGGGCTCACTCTCTGGAAACACCATATATTTT
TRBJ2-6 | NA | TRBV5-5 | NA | CASSLDGGRTGELFFGEGSRLTF | NA
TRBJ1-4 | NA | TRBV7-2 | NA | CASSLDRRGGEKLFF | TGTGCCAGCAGCCTAGATCGGCGGGGGGGGGAAAAACTGTTTTTT
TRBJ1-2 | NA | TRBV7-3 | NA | CASSLRVGGLTF | TGTGCCAGCAGCTTAAGGGTCGGGGGGTTGACCTTC
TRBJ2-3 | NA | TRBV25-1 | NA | CAMPDALDFDTQYF | TGTGCCATGCCGGATGCACTGGACTTCGATACGCAGTATTTC
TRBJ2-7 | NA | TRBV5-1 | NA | CASSTQGTTEYF | TGCGCCAGCAGTACTCAGGGGACCACTGAGTACTTC
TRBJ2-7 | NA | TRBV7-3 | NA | CASSIGKENTQCF | TGTGCCAGCAGCATAGGGAAAGAGAATACGCAGTGTTTC
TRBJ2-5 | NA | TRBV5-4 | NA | CASSLGTGQATETQYF | TGTGCCAGCAGCTTGGGGACTGGTCAGGCCACCGAGACCCAGTACTTC
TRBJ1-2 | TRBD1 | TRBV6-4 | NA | CASSVTGTGIYGYTF | TGTGCCAGCAGCGTCACCGGGACAGGAATCTATGGCTACACCTTC